These 22 T cell receptor beta chains were all obtained from the same sample, sequenced in a study of blood T cell repertoires in COVID-19. Generated by immunoSEQ multiplex PCR, the TCRdb table keeps only in-frame clones and is missing some. The sample has about 82,000 clones, approximately 80% seen once. What was sequenced was peripheral blood. The receptors come from an elderly man with active or convalescent COVID-19.

This sequence joins TRBV28 and TRBJ1-2; 7 bases align to TRBD1. There are 14 residues in the CDR3. The germline V gene encodes CDR1 MDHEN and CDR2 SYDVKM. The V gene end was trimmed by 7 bases and the J gene end by 4 bases; junction bases not matched to a gene: 9. CDR3 sequence (DNA): TGTGCCAGCACCGAGACAGGGCCCCCCTATGGCTACACCTTC. Residues: CASTETGPPYGYTF.

This clone was observed once. The V call is TRBV3-1 (or the pseudogene TRBV3-2), the J call TRBJ2-4; possible D gene TRBD1, 5 bases. V was shortened by 5 bases and J by 6 bases, with 20 bases between the two germline ends. The CDR3 length is 16 residues. The germline V gene has CDR1 LGHDT and CDR2 YNNKEL (reference sequence). The CDR3 is CASSSGHPLDINIQYF. The CDR3 DNA reads as TGTGCCAGCAGCTCAGGACACCCCCTTGATATAAACATTCAGTACTTC.

J is TRBJ1-3 and V is TRBV11-2; D is unclear. The germline V gene encodes CDR1 SGHAT and CDR2 FQNNGV. V was cut by 5 bases and J by 0 bases, with 11 bases left in between. The CDR3 contains 15 residues. CDR3 sequence: CASSARQSSGNTIYF. CDR3 coding DNA: TGTGCCAGCAGCGCAAGACAAAGCTCTGGAAACACCATATATTTT.

The chain is built from TRBV7-2 and TRBJ1-1; maybe TRBD1 (5 bases). V was shortened by 3 bases and J by 2 bases, with 13 bases between the two germline ends. The CDR3 length is 15 residues. The germline gives CDR1 SGHTA, CDR2 FQGNSA. The CDR3 coding sequence is TGTGCCAGCAGCTTGAATACAGGCAGAAACACTGAAGCTTTCTTT. It is translated as CASSLNTGRNTEAFF.

The rearrangement uses TRBV19 and TRBJ2-2; TRBD1 agrees at 8 bases. V shed 5 bases and J 4 bases; nucleotides not matched to a gene: 12. Germline lookup yields CDR1 LNHDA and CDR2 SQIVND (reference sequence). The CDR3 runs 17 residues. CDR3 region: CASSPVPGGVGTGELFF. For the CDR3, the DNA is TGTGCCAGTAGTCCCGTCCCAGGGGGCGTCGGCACCGGGGAGCTGTTTTTT.

The chain is built from TRBV30 and TRBJ2-7; 8 bases line up with TRBD1. CDR1 is GTSNPN and CDR2 is SVGIG in the germline V gene (reference sequence). Losses at the gene ends were 5 bases for V and 2 bases for J; bases not matched to a gene: 8. The CDR3 has 14 amino acids. The CDR3 loop is CAWSQGALTYEQYV. For the CDR3, the DNA is TGTGCCTGGTCTCAGGGGGCGCTAACCTACGAGCAGTACGTC.

The V gene is TRBV11-1, the J gene TRBJ1-3; no reliable D call. The V gene lost 3 bases and the J gene lost 4 bases, with 13 bases spanning the gap. CDR1 and CDR2 (germline): SGHAT, FQDESV (reference sequence). The CDR3 sequence is 15 residues long. The CDR3 coding sequence is TGTGCCAGCAGCTTCCTTACTTCACGCGGAAACACCATATATTTT. It specifies CASSFLTSRGNTIYF.

This chain connects TRBV7-9 to TRBJ1-5; 8 bases are shared with TRBD1. The CDR3 consists of 15 residues. CDR1 and CDR2 (germline): SEHNR, FQNEAQ (reference sequence). The junction had 4 bases not matched to a gene; V was cut back by 5 bases and J by 1 base. CDR3: CASSPDRESNQPQHF. The CDR3 bases are TGTGCCAGCAGCCCGGACAGGGAGAGCAATCAGCCCCAGCATTTT.

The V gene is TRBV3-1 (or the pseudogene TRBV3-2), the J gene TRBJ2-3, with 11 bases that match TRBD2. Losses at the gene ends were 2 bases for V and 3 bases for J; bases not matched to a gene: 1. CDR3 length: 15 residues. Germline V gene data show CDR1 as LGHDT and CDR2 as YNNKEL (reference sequence). CDR3 sequence (DNA): TGTGCCAGCAGCCAACTAGCGGGGGGAACAGATACGCAGTATTTT. It encodes CASSQLAGGTDTQYF.

The chain uses TRBV19 and TRBJ1-6; unclear D gene. Trimming left V 6 bases short and J 3 bases short, with 6 bases between. This CDR3 spans 13 amino acids. The germline gives CDR1 LNHDA, CDR2 SQIVND (reference sequence). The CDR3 coding sequence is TGTGCCAGTAGCTCCTACTATAATTCACCCCTCCACTTT. Protein sequence: CASSSYYNSPLHF.

The chain links TRBV19 to TRBJ1-1, with TRBD1 matching 9 bases. Germline V gene lookup returns CDR1 LNHDA and CDR2 SQIVND (reference sequence). The CDR3 totals 13 residues. J was trimmed by 2 bases and V by 8 bases; bases with no gene match: 3. For the CDR3, the DNA is TGTGCCAGTCGGGACAGGGCTAACACTGAAGCTTTCTTT. This encodes CASRDRANTEAFF.

This chain uses TRBV4-2 with TRBJ2-1; possible D gene TRBD2, 7 bases. Germline CDR1 LGHNA, CDR2 YNFKEQ. This CDR3 comprises 16 residues. V lost 5 bases and J 5 bases, leaving 19 bases between the germline ends. CDR3 in amino acids: CASSTGGGGANNEQFF. The CDR3 DNA is TGTGCCAGCAGCACGGGGGGCGGGGGAGCTAACAATGAGCAGTTCTTC.

This clone was seen once. The rearrangement joins TRBV11-3 to TRBJ2-1; 10 bases agree with TRBD1. This CDR3 is built from 14 residues. V dropped 4 bases and J dropped 6; count of bases not matched to a gene: 3. CDR1 SGHNT and CDR2 YENEEA come from the germline V gene. CDR3 amino acids: CASSSDRGLNEQFF. The DNA of the CDR3 is TGTGCCAGCAGCTCAGACAGGGGGCTCAATGAGCAGTTCTTC.

The chain combines TRBV3-1 (or the pseudogene TRBV3-2) with TRBJ2-1, with 9 bases fitting TRBD1. The germline CDR1 and CDR2 sequences are LGHDT and YNNKEL (reference sequence). This CDR3 has 15 amino acids. V dropped 4 bases and J dropped 5; count of bases not matched to a gene: 6. The chain's CDR3 is CASSLPRTGDNEQFF. The CDR3 region has the DNA TGTGCCAGCAGCCTCCCACGGACAGGGGACAATGAGCAGTTCTTC.

This clone has only one observation. This chain joins TRBV6-5 and TRBJ1-2; D remains ambiguous. V was shortened by 6 bases and J by 6 bases, with 17 bases between the two germline ends. The CDR3 contains 14 residues. CDR1 MNHEY and CDR2 SVGAGI come from the germline V gene. The CDR3 here is CASRFQITLDGYTF. Here the CDR3 DNA reads TGTGCCAGCAGATTTCAGATCACATTGGATGGCTACACCTTC.

This clone has just a few counts. The V gene is TRBV19, the J gene TRBJ2-2; possibly TRBD1 for D (6 bases). Germline CDR1 is LNHDA and CDR2 is SQIVND (reference sequence). V lost 1 base and J 2 bases, leaving 14 bases between the germline ends. The CDR3 totals 17 residues. As DNA, the CDR3 is TGTGCCAGTAGTATAGTTGGGGGCAGAACCAACACCGGGGAGCTGTTTTTT. It encodes CASSIVGGRTNTGELFF.

The chain combines TRBV28 with TRBJ1-3; 9 bases match TRBD1. The V segment lost 1 base and the J segment 6 bases; nucleotides outside the gene matches: 4. Germline CDR1 reads MDHEN; CDR2 reads SYDVKM. The CDR3 is 15 amino acids. CDR3 bases: TGTGCCAGCAGTTTATTTACAGGGGGCGAAAACACCATATATTTT. Protein: CASSLFTGGENTIYF.

V usage is TRBV18 and J usage is TRBJ2-3, with 7 bases matching TRBD2. Trimming at V came to 2 bases and at J to 4 bases, leaving 6 bases not matched to a gene. The germline V gene encodes CDR1 KGHSH and CDR2 LQKENI. The CDR3 has 15 amino acids. The CDR3 is CASSPGTGGADTQYF. CDR3 nucleotides: TGTGCCAGCTCACCAGGGACGGGGGGAGCAGATACGCAGTATTTT.

CDR3 sequence (DNA): TGTGCCAGCAGCTTGACAGAAAATTTTCACCCTGAAGCTTTCTTT. This translates into CASSLTENFHPEAFF. The V and J genes are TRBV5-6 and TRBJ1-1; D remains ambiguous. The CDR3 runs to 15 residues. The V gene lost 1 base and the J gene lost 6 bases, with 16 bases spanning the gap. The germline gives CDR1 SGHDT, CDR2 YYEEEE.

This clone occurred a few times. The genes are TRBV2 and TRBJ2-1; 9 bases align to TRBD1. The CDR3 is made up of 13 amino acids. V shed 8 bases and J 2 bases; nucleotides not matched to a gene: 1. Germline loops: CDR1 SNHLY, CDR2 FYNNEI. In DNA form, the CDR3 reads TGTGCCAGCCGGGACAGGGCCTACAATGAGCAGTTCTTC. It codes for CASRDRAYNEQFF.

The V call is TRBV7-2, the J call TRBJ1-2; the D is unclear. Germline-derived CDR1 and CDR2 are SGHTA and FQGNSA. The CDR3 has 12 residues. With 6 bases removed from V and 8 bases from J, the gap between germline ends came to 13 bases. CDR3 sequence reads: CASRILGGGYTF. The CDR3 coding sequence is TGTGCCAGCAGGATACTCGGAGGGGGCTACACCTTC.

V and J are TRBV3-1 (or the pseudogene TRBV3-2) and TRBJ2-3; D call uncertain. CDR3 length: 12 residues. Per germline, CDR1 LGHDT and CDR2 YNNKEL (reference sequence). Trimming removed 3 bases at V and 5 bases at J, with 6 bases between. CDR3: CASSHFRDTQYF. The CDR3 DNA is TGTGCCAGCAGCCATTTTAGAGATACGCAGTATTTT.